One sample yielded the 22 T cell receptor beta chains listed below, sequenced in a study of Tregs in tolerant kidney transplant recipients. Sequencing was performed with immunoSEQ multiplex PCR; in TCRdb, only in-frame clones are kept and a portion is missing. Found here are approximately 65,000 clones, roughly 84% of them singletons; the top ten hold 3.5% to 5.5%. The sample comprised CD4+ T cells from blood. The source of these receptors is a human donor in good health.

Of note for this clone: One end of the junction does not line up with germline, which may come from a read error. Here the CDR3 reads CASGRAGERGRDF. The CDR3 nucleotides are TGTGCCAGCGGTCGTGCGGGGGAACGGGGCCGGGATTTT. The J gene is TRBJ2-3, the V gene TRBV27, with TRBD2 matching over 7 bases. The germline gives CDR1 MNHEY, CDR2 SMNVEV (reference sequence). This CDR3 has 13 amino acids.

The chain uses TRBV6-5 and TRBJ2-3; TRBD1 agrees at 10 bases. The ends lost 6 bases at V and 5 bases at J; junction bases unmatched: 8. Per germline, CDR1 MNHEY and CDR2 SVGAGI. The CDR3 spans 15 residues. The CDR3 loop is CASSDPGQGLDTQYF. In nucleotides, the CDR3 is TGTGCCAGCAGCGACCCGGGACAGGGGTTAGATACGCAGTATTTT.

The chain has TRBV2 and TRBJ1-2; no clear D. V lost 8 bases and J lost 5, with 9 bases in between. The CDR3 has 11 residues. Looked up from germline, CDR1 is SNHLY and CDR2 is FYNNEI. The CDR3 nucleotides read TGTGCCAGCTCATTGGGTTATGGCTACACCTTC. It yields the protein CASSLGYGYTF.

The genes are TRBV30 and TRBJ2-7, with D possibly TRBD1 on 5 matching bases. V lost 3 bases and J 6 bases, leaving 15 bases between the germline ends. Germline V gene sequence: CDR1 GTSNPN, CDR2 SVGIG (reference sequence). The CDR3 has 13 amino acids. CDR3 coding DNA: TGTGCCTGGAGGGCTCCAGGGTGGCGCGAGCAGTACTTC. This gives the protein CAWRAPGWREQYF.

The CDR3: CASSFVRAGRETQYF. The DNA of the CDR3 is TGTGCCAGCAGTTTCGTCCGGGCGGGGCGAGAGACCCAGTACTTC. The chain combines TRBV6-5 with TRBJ2-5, with D possibly being TRBD2 (6 bases). V was pared by 4 bases and J by 4 bases, with 16 bases between. Per germline, CDR1 MNHEY and CDR2 SVGAGI. The CDR3 length is 15 residues.

This chain uses TRBV5-6 with TRBJ2-5, with D hard to call. V was pared by 1 base and J by 1 base, with 14 bases between. Germline loops: CDR1 SGHDT, CDR2 YYEEEE. The CDR3 contains 16 residues. CDR3 sequence: CASSLFTAAAQETQYF. The CDR3 DNA follows: TGTGCCAGCAGCTTGTTTACTGCGGCCGCCCAAGAGACCCAGTACTTC.

The V gene is TRBV10-2, the J gene TRBJ2-3; TRBD2 agrees at 11 bases. The CDR3 has 15 residues. Germline CDR1 reads WSHSY; CDR2 reads SAAADI. Unmatched junction bases numbered 2, after V lost 6 bases and J lost 0 bases. CDR3 DNA: TGCGCCAGCAGGGGGACTAGCGGCAGCACAGATACGCAGTATTTT. Translation gives CASRGTSGSTDTQYF.

The chain couples TRBV9 to TRBJ2-5; no firm D call. Trimming shortened V by 7 bases and J by 1 base, and 17 bases separated the two germline ends. Germline V CDR1 and CDR2: SGDLS, YYNGEE. The CDR3 totals 15 residues. Written as DNA, the CDR3 is TGTGCCAGCTCCAAAAGAAGGCCTAGCCAAGAGACCCAGTACTTC. Protein sequence: CASSKRRPSQETQYF.

This chain links TRBV19 with TRBJ2-2; D is tentatively TRBD1 or TRBD2 (5 bases each). This CDR3 spans 16 amino acids. Germline V gene lookup returns CDR1 LNHDA and CDR2 SQIVND (reference sequence). Trimming pared 2 bases from V and 1 base from J, leaving 11 bases between. This chain's CDR3 is CASSITGQLNTGELFF. The CDR3, as DNA: TGTGCCAGTAGTATAACGGGGCAGCTGAACACCGGGGAGCTGTTTTTT.

Many counts were recorded for this clone. The genes are TRBV30 and TRBJ1-6; 7 bases agree with TRBD1. This CDR3 has 14 amino acids. Germline CDR1 reads GTSNPN; CDR2 reads SVGIG (reference sequence). V was clipped by 0 bases and J by 8 bases; unmatched bases: 4. CDR3 sequence: CAWSVRGHDSPLHF. CDR3 bases: TGTGCCTGGAGTGTGAGGGGGCACGATTCACCCCTCCACTTT.

The chain has TRBV7-9 and TRBJ1-1, with D uncertain. This CDR3 spans 12 amino acids. CDR1 is SEHNR and CDR2 is FQNEAQ in the germline V gene (reference sequence). V was pared by 5 bases and J by 5 bases, with 9 bases between. This CDR3 is CASSPEWTEAFF. The CDR3, as DNA: TGTGCCAGCAGCCCAGAGTGGACTGAAGCTTTCTTT.

This chain joins TRBV7-2 and TRBJ2-7; D may correspond to TRBD1 or TRBD2 (5 bases each). V lost 4 bases and J lost 6, with 19 bases in between. The CDR3 consists of 15 residues. CDR1 is SGHTA and CDR2 is FQGNSA in the germline V gene. CDR3 in DNA: TGTGCCAGCAGCTCTCTGCCCCGGGACCGGGGCGAGCAGTACTTC. Its translation: CASSSLPRDRGEQYF.

This sequence joins TRBV19 and TRBJ2-5; TRBD2 is a possible D gene (5 bases). Germline V gives CDR1 LNHDA, CDR2 SQIVND (reference sequence). The length of the CDR3 is 13 residues. V was clipped by 5 bases and J by 1 base, with 8 bases between them. The CDR3 loop is CASSGGSQETQYF. CDR3 DNA sequence: TGTGCCAGTAGTGGAGGCTCCCAAGAGACCCAGTACTTC.

In its sample, this clone was seen a few times. The chain combines TRBV19 with TRBJ2-5; 7 bases line up with TRBD1. The CDR3 extends over 14 amino acids. The trim removed 1 base at V and 5 bases at J, leaving 4 bases unmatched. Per the germline V gene, CDR1 is LNHDA and CDR2 is SQIVND (reference sequence). The CDR3 spells CASSIAEGAETQYF. CDR3 DNA: TGTGCCAGTAGTATAGCTGAGGGGGCGGAGACCCAGTACTTC. The entire variable domain, with the rest obtained from reference TRBV19 and TRBJ2-5, is as follows: DGGITQSPKYLFRKEGQNVTLSCEQNLNHDAMYWYRQDPGQGLRLIYYSQIVNDFQKGDIAEGYSVSREKKESFPLTVTSAQKNPTAFYLCASSIAEGAETQYFGPGTRLLVL.

The J gene is TRBJ2-7, the V gene TRBV10-3, with 8 positions matching TRBD1. The CDR3 covers 14 residues. V shed 10 bases, J shed 3 bases, and the junction held 11 bases outside the gene matches. Germline CDR1 is ENHRY and CDR2 is SYGVKD. CDR3 amino acids: CATMWTGTNYEQYF. The CDR3 DNA is TGTGCCACTATGTGGACAGGGACGAACTACGAGCAGTACTTC.

The CDR3 DNA follows: TGTGCCAGCAGCCCTAGCCCCGGGACTAGCGGGGGCCAAGCTCCCGAGCAGTACTTC. Protein sequence: CASSPSPGTSGGQAPEQYF. V usage is TRBV7-2 and J usage is TRBJ2-7; 14 positions agree with TRBD2. Germline V lookup: CDR1 SGHTA, CDR2 FQGNSA. Trimming removed 5 bases from V and 6 bases from J; junction bases left unmatched: 18. The CDR3 is 19 residues long.

The V and J genes are TRBV30 and TRBJ2-6; TRBD1 is a possible D gene (6 bases). The germline CDR1 and CDR2 sequences are GTSNPN and SVGIG (reference sequence). The V end lost 5 bases, the J end lost 4 bases, and 21 bases lay between the germline ends. The CDR3 extends over 17 amino acids. The CDR3 sequence is CAWGKDSGTSGANVLTF. Here the CDR3 DNA reads TGTGCCTGGGGTAAGGACAGCGGAACGTCGGGGGCCAACGTCCTGACTTTC.

The chain employs TRBV6-4 and TRBJ1-1, with unresolved D. The germline V gene has CDR1 MRHNA and CDR2 SNTAGT. The CDR3 loop spans 13 amino acids. The V end was cut by 3 bases, the J end by 7 bases, with 12 bases between. In DNA, the CDR3 is TGTGCCAGCAGTGATGGGGAGTACGGTGAAGCTTTCTTT. Encoded protein: CASSDGEYGEAFF.

This chain connects TRBV12-5 to TRBJ2-1, with 8 bases aligning to TRBD2. V was clipped by 6 bases and J by 7 bases; unmatched bases: 5. The germline gives CDR1 LGHNT, CDR2 FRNRAP. The CDR3 is made up of 13 amino acids. CDR3 coding DNA: TGTGCTAGTGGAACGGGACTAGGGAATGAGCAGTTCTTC. It is translated as CASGTGLGNEQFF.

The chain carries TRBV30 and TRBJ2-7, with D perhaps TRBD1 or TRBD2 (5 bases each). Germline V lookup: CDR1 GTSNPN, CDR2 SVGIG (reference sequence). V was cut by 0 bases and J by 2 bases, with 14 bases left in between. The CDR3 totals 15 residues. CDR3 DNA: TGTGCCTGGAGTGTATTTTCTACGGGGCCCTACGAGCAGTACTTC. Translating gives CAWSVFSTGPYEQYF.

J is TRBJ2-1 and V is TRBV4-3, with TRBD2 matching 9 bases. The ends lost 4 bases at V and 6 bases at J; junction bases unmatched: 10. This CDR3 has 16 amino acids. Germline CDR1 reads LGHNA; CDR2 reads YSLEER. The CDR3 region is CASSPPRREGRNEQFF. The CDR3 region has the DNA TGCGCCAGCAGCCCGCCGAGGCGGGAGGGCCGCAATGAGCAGTTCTTC.

The CDR3: CASSATVDTEAFF. DNA of the CDR3: TGTGCCAGCAGCGCGACAGTGGATACTGAAGCTTTCTTT. The chain uses TRBV9 and TRBJ1-1; the D gene is possibly TRBD1 (5 bases). Germline CDR1 and CDR2: SGDLS and YYNGEE. This CDR3 region has 13 residues. V lost 3 bases and J 5 bases, leaving 11 bases between the germline ends.